The present T cell receptor (beta chain) was sequenced within a study of CD8+ T cells in alopecia areata. cDNA prepared by RNA extraction and subsequent reverse transcription served as the template for sequencing. Measured with immunoSEQ multiplex PCR; TCRdb has only the in-frame clones, and not every one. The sample comprises 200,000 to 250,000 clones, over 60% of which are singletons, and roughly 4.2% rests with the top ten. This clone was picked up one time. Described treatment: oral pan-JAK inhibitor, 5-10 mg twice daily. Lesional scalp punch biopsies and peripheral blood were collected from alopecia areata patients. Sequencing used CD4+ T cells sorted from blood, obtained at week 4, from a patient treated with tofacitinib. This TCR derives from a human donor with alopecia areata.

The CDR3 is CASRGETYEQYF. The CDR3 DNA sequence: TGTGCCTCACGGGGGGAAACCTACGAGCAGTACTTC. V gene TRBV27 combines with J gene TRBJ2-7; 7 nucleotides match TRBD2. Germline assignment: CDR1 MNHEY and CDR2 SMNVEV (reference sequence). V shed 11 bases and J 2 bases; nucleotides not matched to a gene: 6. The CDR3 is 12 residues long.